One sample yielded the 22 T cell receptor beta chains listed below, sequenced in a study of blood T cells in healthy people across ages. Using a J-beta primer mix together with a sample-barcoded 5' primer, a second PCR was run for about 6 to 11 cycles. From the 5' RACE reads, TCRdb called clonotypes with MiXCR, one entry per CDR3 protein. Among around 1,500,000 distinct CDR3 sequences listed, 28% were seen once. The sequenced material came from blood. All receptors derive from a woman aged 30 to 39 in good health.

The rearrangement links TRBV2 to TRBJ2-6, with D perhaps TRBD1 (5 bases). CDR1 is SNHLY, CDR2 FYNNEI, per germline. V gave up 4 bases and J gave up 1 base, with 14 bases separating them. This CDR3 is 17 amino acids long. The CDR3 reads CASSATVPTSGANVLTF. The CDR3 coding sequence is TGTGCCAGCAGTGCGACAGTTCCGACTTCTGGGGCCAACGTCCTGACTTTC.

CDR3 sequence (DNA): TGTGCCTGGAGTCCGGACCCCCCAGGGGAGACCCAGTACTTC. Translation: CAWSPDPPGETQYF. The rearrangement links TRBV30 to TRBJ2-5; D possibly corresponds to TRBD1 (5 bases). The germline gives CDR1 GTSNPN, CDR2 SVGIG (reference sequence). The CDR3 runs 14 residues. Trimming removed 2 bases at V and 5 bases at J, with 15 bases between.

CDR3 bases: TGTGCCAGCAGCGGTGGGGGGACCTCCCTCCTACGAGAGCAGTACTTC. Translated, it gives CASSGGGTSLLREQYF. V usage is TRBV9 and J usage is TRBJ2-7; maybe TRBD2 (6 bases). This CDR3 comprises 16 residues. Germline V lookup: CDR1 SGDLS, CDR2 YYNGEE. V shed 3 bases and J shed 7 bases, with 23 bases lying between them.

Ten or more counts support this clonotype. V is TRBV7-2 and J is TRBJ1-1, with D uncertain. Per the germline V gene, CDR1 is SGHTA and CDR2 is FQGNSA. CDR3 length: 11 residues. V was cut by 0 bases and J by 4 bases, with 0 bases left in between. The CDR3 nucleotides read TGTGCCAGCAGCTTAGCCACTGAAGCTTTCTTT. Translated: CASSLATEAFF.

Only a few counts were recorded for this clonotype. The V and J genes are TRBV4-2 and TRBJ2-7; the match to TRBD2 covers 9 bases. This CDR3 region has 16 residues. Per germline, CDR1 LGHNA and CDR2 YNFKEQ. The V gene end was trimmed by 0 bases and the J gene end by 3 bases; junction bases not matched to a gene: 6. The CDR3 protein is CASSQDRGLASYEQYF. The CDR3 DNA sequence: TGTGCCAGCAGCCAAGATCGCGGACTAGCGAGCTACGAGCAGTACTTC.

This clonotype appeared many times. The CDR3 nucleotides are TGTGCCAGCAGGCAAAGGACAGGGGAGGGCGAGACCCAGTACTTC. Translating it yields CASRQRTGEGETQYF. The chain employs TRBV7-2 and TRBJ2-5; TRBD1 aligns across 9 bases. V was clipped by 6 bases and J by 5 bases; unmatched bases: 10. The CDR3 extends over 15 amino acids. Germline CDR1 SGHTA, CDR2 FQGNSA.

The J gene is TRBJ2-6, the V gene TRBV3-1; TRBD1 agrees at 7 bases. This CDR3 is built from 18 residues. Germline CDR1 and CDR2: LGHDT and YNNKEL (reference sequence). V gave up 0 bases and J gave up 0 bases; unmatched junction bases: 5. This chain's CDR3 is CASSQDWDSSSGANVLTF. CDR3 coding DNA: TGTGCCAGCAGCCAAGACTGGGACAGCAGCTCTGGGGCCAACGTCCTGACTTTC.

This clonotype has only one observation. A much larger clone differs from this one at a single base, so this may be a read error. This chain joins TRBV7-9 and TRBJ2-1, with TRBD2 matching over 12 bases. The ends lost 3 bases at V and 13 bases at J; junction bases unmatched: 16. Germline V lookup: CDR1 SEHNR, CDR2 FQNEAQ (reference sequence). The CDR3 has 17 residues. This CDR3 reads CASSLGPSGGALETQFF. The CDR3 nucleotides are TGTGCCAGCAGCTTGGGCCCTAGCGGGGGGGCCTTAGAGACCCAGTTCTTC.

This chain uses TRBV30 with TRBJ2-7, with D tentatively TRBD1 or TRBD2 (6 bases each). The CDR3 spans 14 residues. V lost 8 bases and J lost 3, with 20 bases in between. Germline V CDR1 and CDR2: GTSNPN, SVGIG (reference sequence). CDR3 sequence reads: CAHRTGKGGYEQYF. The CDR3 DNA follows: TGTGCCCATCGGACGGGAAAGGGGGGCTACGAGCAGTACTTC.

At least ten counts were recorded for this clonotype. This chain joins TRBV29-1 and TRBJ2-5, with D tentatively TRBD1 or TRBD2 (6 bases each). Trimming cost V 4 bases and J 3 bases, with 9 bases left between them. This CDR3 comprises 12 residues. Germline loops: CDR1 SQVTM, CDR2 ANQGSEA. CDR3: CSVAGEEETQYF. CDR3 DNA: TGCAGCGTTGCAGGGGAGGAAGAGACCCAGTACTTC.

Only a few counts were recorded for this clonotype. The gene calls are TRBV25-1 and TRBJ1-2; D gene ambiguous. Germline CDR1 MGHDK, CDR2 SYGVNS. V lost 4 bases, J lost 5 bases, and 11 bases lay in between. CDR3 length equals 13 residues. The CDR3 is CASSGTRIYGYTF. The CDR3 DNA is TGTGCCAGCAGTGGGACCCGCATATATGGCTACACCTTC.

This rearrangement joins TRBV5-1 to TRBJ2-3; 7 nucleotides agree with TRBD1. The CDR3 has 15 residues. Germline lookup yields CDR1 SGHRS and CDR2 YFSETQ. V was clipped by 3 bases and J by 0 bases; unmatched bases: 4. The CDR3 reads CASSWTGASTDTQYF. Written as DNA, the CDR3 is TGCGCCAGCAGCTGGACAGGAGCTAGCACAGATACGCAGTATTTT.

This clonotype has only a few counts. The chain uses TRBV5-1 and TRBJ2-5, with TRBD2 matching 7 bases. CDR3 size: 14 residues. CDR1 and CDR2 (germline): SGHRS, YFSETQ. V lost 1 base to trimming and J lost 5 bases; unmatched junction nucleotides: 5. Here the CDR3 reads CASSLYRGEETQYF. Here the CDR3 DNA reads TGCGCCAGCAGCTTGTACCGGGGGGAGGAGACCCAGTACTTC.

As to this clonotype: Being one base from a much bigger clone, this may be a read error. The chain carries TRBV9 and TRBJ2-7, with 7 bases lining up with TRBD1. CDR1 SGDLS and CDR2 YYNGEE come from the germline V gene. This CDR3 contains 14 residues. The trim removed 3 bases at V and 4 bases at J, leaving 7 bases unmatched. CDR3 DNA: TGTGCCAGCAGCGGACCGAGACAGGGATACGAGCAGTACTTC. Encoded protein: CASSGPRQGYEQYF.

This chain uses TRBV9 with TRBJ2-5, with 8 positions matching TRBD1. The CDR3 length is 14 residues. V shed 4 bases, J shed 5 bases, and the junction held 7 bases outside the gene matches. Looked up from germline, CDR1 is SGDLS and CDR2 is YYNGEE. The CDR3 DNA sequence: TGTGCCAGCAGCCCTTTAAGACAGGGGGAGACCCAGTACTTC. Translating gives CASSPLRQGETQYF.

This clonotype was found once. The rearrangement joins TRBV12-3 or TRBV12-4 to TRBJ2-4; tentatively, D is TRBD2 (6 bases). The V end was cut by 6 bases, the J end by 15 bases, with 21 bases between. The CDR3 has 13 residues. In nucleotides, the CDR3 is TGTGCCAGCAGAACACGGGGCGGGAAGACCCGGTACTTC. Translating it yields CASRTRGGKTRYF.

Remarks on this clonotype: At one boundary the junction diverges from the germline segment, which might be a read error. This chain connects TRBV5-1 to TRBJ2-5, with 7 bases aligning to TRBD2. The CDR3 contains 14 residues. Germline V gives CDR1 SGHRS, CDR2 YFSETQ. CDR3 protein: CVSSSLAVQETQYF. The CDR3 DNA reads TGCGTCAGCAGTTCTCTAGCGGTACAAGAGACCCAGTACTTC.

About this clonotype itself: One junction end disagrees with the germline gene, perhaps due to a read error. V is TRBV28 and J is TRBJ2-4, with TRBD2 matching over 9 bases. The CDR3 extends over 14 amino acids. Germline V gene sequence: CDR1 MDHEN, CDR2 SYDVKM. CDR3 sequence reads: CASGGRGSKNIQYF. In DNA form, the CDR3 reads TGCGCCAGCGGGGGGAGGGGGTCCAAAAACATTCAGTACTTC.

This clonotype was counted at least ten times. The chain is built from TRBV20-1 and TRBJ2-4; 8 nucleotides align to TRBD2. Germline V gives CDR1 DFQATT, CDR2 SNEGSKA (reference sequence). With 3 bases clipped from V and 0 bases from J, the junction kept 4 bases outside the gene matches. This CDR3 has 15 residues. This CDR3 reads CSAREAGAAKNIQYF. CDR3 sequence (DNA): TGCAGTGCTAGGGAAGCGGGAGCAGCCAAAAACATTCAGTACTTC.

This rearrangement joins TRBV7-2 to TRBJ2-5; D remains ambiguous. The CDR3 length is 15 residues. The ends were cut back, 3 bases at V and 5 bases at J, with 16 bases in the middle. Germline lookup yields CDR1 SGHTA and CDR2 FQGNSA. CDR3 sequence reads: CASSFEVNRMETQYF. The CDR3 DNA reads TGTGCCAGCAGCTTCGAAGTAAACCGCATGGAGACCCAGTACTTC.

The table lists this clonotype with many counts. The chain couples TRBV20-1 to TRBJ1-2; no firm D call. The CDR3 extends over 15 amino acids. From germline, CDR1 is DFQATT and CDR2 SNEGSKA (reference sequence). Trimming pared 5 bases from V and 3 bases from J, leaving 19 bases between. In DNA form, the CDR3 reads TGCAGTGCTTTTCGACCGGAAGGCGGGGACTATGGCTACACCTTC. Amino acid sequence: CSAFRPEGGDYGYTF.

This clonotype was seen repeatedly, ten times or more. The genes are TRBV9 and TRBJ2-7, with D possibly being TRBD2 (7 bases). The germline CDR1 and CDR2 sequences are SGDLS and YYNGEE. The CDR3 extends over 15 amino acids. V was trimmed by 1 base and J by 5 bases, leaving 16 bases between them. The CDR3 DNA follows: TGTGCCAGCAGCGTATCGGGGGGCCACACCAACGAGCAGTACTTC. The encoded protein is CASSVSGGHTNEQYF. Together with reference TRBV9 and TRBJ2-7, the CDR3 gives the full variable domain: DSGVTQTPKHLITATGQRVTLRCSPRSGDLSVYWYQQSLDQGLQFLIQYYNGEERAKGNILERFSAQQFPDLHSELNLSSLELGDSALYFCASSVSGGHTNEQYFGPGTRLTVT.